This paragraph reports one T cell receptor (beta chain). The target of this receptor is not known. It has no much larger one-base neighbor in the sample; base qualities were not kept. The data belong to a study of blood T cell repertoires in COVID-19 (TCRdb year 2020). With respect to the entire study: The collaborator samples originated in the United States, Italy and Spain and spanned the acute and convalescent phases of COVID-19. A freely available public database, intended as a resource for researchers studying the immune response to SARS-CoV-2, is where the repertoires were released. Subjects who had been exposed to COVID-19, were actively infected with it, or had recovered from it provided the deeply sampled blood TCRbeta repertoires that made up the dataset. Where available, HLA class I and class II types were obtained from metadata supplied by the sample provider rather than from assay-based typing. The sample metadata nearly always contained a de-identified subject ID, COVID-19 status, age in years and sex. The material from the prospective study consisted of cDNA or gDNA derived from T cells, B-cell-depleted T cells, or PBMCs. Samples were obtained from the ongoing ImmuneRACE study (first 160 participants) and from over a thousand subjects provided by 6 global collaborators.

The paper as a whole reports these results and caveats: The amount of clinical and demographic metadata varied by source and participant and was provided uncurated.

At one collaborating source in Seattle, patients were enrolled during active infection and were followed longitudinally through the course of disease. Whole blood was collected in K2EDTA tubes by collaborating institutions according to the institutions' own protocols. Collaborator samples were shipped for TCRbeta analysis as frozen whole blood, isolated PBMCs, or DNA extracted from either sample type. TCRbeta CDR3 regions were amplified from genomic DNA using the immunoSEQ Assay, a bias-controlled multiplex PCR. In the authors' own workflow: The number of nucleated cells in each sample was estimated from the amplification of reference gene primers within the assay. To quantify the absolute abundance of each unique TCRbeta CDR3 rearrangement, sequence reads were collapsed and filtered. Productive Simpson clonality was computed per sample as the square root of Simpson's diversity index over productive rearrangements. The immuneACCESS repertoire file appears here via TCRdb, limited to in-frame rearrangements. These files lack a portion of the clones; in checked studies, under half of the deficit traces to unresolved V genes, and the cause of the others is not known. The V and J calls and the clone size are those of that table, but D and trimming were determined from the DNA. Present in this sample are about 200,000 clones, approximately 86% of which were seen just once. Jointly, the top ten make up about a tenth of the sample.

Germline trimming: 1 base from V, 4 bases from J; junction bases outside gene matches: 4. From a lookup of the germline V gene, CDR1 and CDR2 are SGHDT and YYEEEE. Measured from the cysteine to the phenylalanine, the CDR3 is 14 residues long. The CDR3 DNA has 42 bases and is translated from base 1. The TCR originated in a woman aged 50 to 60 with COVID-19, enrolled during active disease. Sequences were obtained from peripheral blood. Here the chain combines TRBV5-6 and TRBJ1-2, with TRBD1 identical over 7 junction bases. For the CDR3, the sequence is CASSLLTGPYGYTF. In nucleotide form, the sequence is TGTGCCAGCAGCTTGTTGACAGGGCCCTATGGCTACACCTTC.